Sequencing of this T cell receptor (beta chain) was carried out in a study of shared clonotypes between healthy human individuals (dated by TCRdb to the early 2020s). About the study as a whole: The cohort included three men and a couple of women between 18 and 49 years of age. Per donor, three plates each were used for CD4 naive and CD4 memory, two for CD8 naive, and one for CD8 memory. Blood TCR repertoires of about five healthy adults were deeply sequenced to estimate repertoire size and the extent of clonotype sharing between individuals. Different laboratories and diverse techniques were used to prepare libraries and sequence TCR repertoires, to increase sequencing depth and limit assay-specific biases. Per donor, leukapheresis produced somewhere between about 0.8 and 9 billion PBMCs. Broad study findings and their caveats: Sharing across several donors was observed for about 4.8% of naive CD4, 3% to 3.5% of naive CD8, over 2% of memory CD4, and roughly 0.4% of memory CD8 clonotypes. Estimated clonotype richness was generally larger for naive than for memory subsets. Sampling was restricted to blood, and TCR repertoires in tissues likely differ from the TCR repertoires found in blood. Based on pairwise subsampling, the degree of clonotype sharing among donors was expected to be affected by sequencing depth. Even with the large sequencing depth, rarefaction of the sorted-subset datasets indicated that sequencing was incomplete. The small number of donors limited the genetic and exposure-history diversity represented. Compared with non-shared clonotypes, the clonotypes found in all four sorted-subset donors had higher generation probabilities.

Donors were healthy HIV-negative adults with no recently reported acute infections or vaccinations. Only Caucasian adults living in Nashville, Tennessee, USA were represented among the donors. Magnetic negative selection was used to enrich CD4+ T cells, after which naive cells were positively selected on CD45RA and the negative fraction became the memory subset. Blood was collected by leukapheresis, and PBMCs were isolated by Ficoll-Histopaque density gradient centrifugation and then cryopreserved in liquid nitrogen vapor phase. Purity and quantity of every magnetically sorted T cell population were checked by analytical flow cytometry. Genomic DNA was isolated from each sorted fraction and quantified by UV absorbance on a Nanodrop 2000c. V ends up 7 bases short and J 13 bases short, with an unmatched junction base count of 18. As encoded in the germline V gene, CDR1 is SQVTM while CDR2 is ANQGSEA. There are 14 amino acids in the CDR3, from cysteine to phenylalanine inclusive. The sequence is cut down to CDR3 DNA, 42 bases in frame from base 1.

TCR CDR3 regions were amplified from genomic DNA by multiplex PCR using the deep immunoSEQ assay. Extracted genomic DNA from each cell subset was spread evenly across all wells of several immunoSEQ 96-well plates, with each plate serving as a replicate. Each replicate PCR for sorted subsets received roughly 0.2 ug genomic DNA, equal to 28,000 or so T cell genomes. The purified libraries were quantified using a Qubit 3.0 fluorometer, sized with a Bioanalyzer 2100, and then quantified again using the KAPA Library Quantification kit. Each immunoSEQ 96-well plate was sequenced on its own single-read 150-cycle Illumina NextSeq 550 flow cell. Per the authors' processing: Because the immunoSEQ output included only junctional sequences and no quality scores, the filtering could not be the same as the filtering used for full-length reads. To assign V/J genes and CDR3, sequences were annotated using PyIR, a Python wrapper for IgBLAST v1.9, with IMGT germline references. Reads were removed for weak V/J assignments (E-value above 1e-6), missing CDR3, stop codons, out-of-frame junctions, or ambiguous translated residues. V3J clonotypes were defined as sequences sharing an identical inferred V gene, J gene, and CDR3 amino acid sequence. The percentage overlap between two repertoires was calculated by dividing the number of shared unique clonotypes by the size of the smaller repertoire. Repertoire richness was assessed with RTK rarefaction, the Chao1 estimator, and Recon v2.1 estimates of unobserved clonotypes. OLGA was used to compute generation probabilities for all TCRbeta clonotypes that the gDNA method yielded from a handful of donors. TCRdb provides this immuneACCESS table in a form limited to in-frame rearrangements. Some clones are lacking; in checked studies, under half of them reflect an unresolved V gene, and why the rest are absent is not known. V, J and clone size are taken as reported in that table, and D and trimming were inferred from the DNA itself. The sample records roughly 2.2 million clones, about 92% of which are singletons. 0.3% to 0.4% of the sample is held by the ten biggest clonotypes.

Turning to this clone: Its antigen is unknown. No qualities accompany the bases; no much larger clone lies one base away.

Recombination linked TRBV29-1 to TRBJ2-1; 8 middle bases align to TRBD1. The specimen sequenced was naive CD4+ T cells from PBMCs. The sample's cell subset or site, from its label and the paper: CD45RA+ positively selected. This clonotype originated in a man aged 18 to 30 in good health. Some clones in this sample may be carry-over from other donors' samples. CDR3 loop: CSAQTGVGLGIQFF. The base sequence is TGCAGCGCTCAGACAGGGGTCGGACTTGGAATCCAGTTCTTC.